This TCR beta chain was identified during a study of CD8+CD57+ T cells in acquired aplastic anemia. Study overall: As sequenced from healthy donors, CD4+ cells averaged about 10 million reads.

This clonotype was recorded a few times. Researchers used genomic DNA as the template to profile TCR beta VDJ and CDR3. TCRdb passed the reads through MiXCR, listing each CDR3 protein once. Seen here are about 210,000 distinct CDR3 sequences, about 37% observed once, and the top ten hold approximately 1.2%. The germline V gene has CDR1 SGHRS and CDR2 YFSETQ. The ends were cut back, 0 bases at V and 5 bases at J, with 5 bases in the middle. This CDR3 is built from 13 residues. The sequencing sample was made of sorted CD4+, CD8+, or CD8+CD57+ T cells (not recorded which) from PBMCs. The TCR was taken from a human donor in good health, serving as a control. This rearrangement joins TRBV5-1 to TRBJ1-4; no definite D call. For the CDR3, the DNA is TGCGCCAGCAGCTTGGAAATGAATGAAAAACTGTTTTTT. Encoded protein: CASSLEMNEKLFF.